Given below is one TCR beta chain in context. Antigen specificity is unknown. The data derive from a study of OX40 agonist ivuxolimab in advanced cancers. As for the study in general: Those enrolled were 82.7% male, with a mean age of roughly 62 years and ages from roughly 20 to 85.

Sampling of blood occurred at baseline, cycle 4 day 1, and cycle 7 day 1. Points from the study as a whole: CD4+ and CD8+ blood T cells expanded clonally by week 6 at 0.1 to 3.0 mg/kg.

The assay was immunoSEQ multiplex PCR, and TCRdb's table has in-frame clones only and misses some. The table includes some 39,000 clones, 80% to 85% detected once. The V and J ends lost 2 bases and 6 bases, in that order; junction bases with no gene match: 4. Germline CDR1 and CDR2: SGHRS and YFSETQ. The CDR3 loop spans 14 amino acids. The source material was CD4+ or CD8+ T cells sorted from blood, sampled in a trial of the OX40 agonist ivuxolimab. This TCR derives from an adult with an advanced solid tumor such as melanoma, head and neck, liver or kidney cancer. This rearrangement joins TRBV5-1 to TRBJ2-3, with TRBD2 identical over 9 bases. The CDR3 nucleotides are TGCGCCAGCAGCTTCGGCGGGAGGGCGGATACGCAGTATTTT. It yields the protein CASSFGGRADTQYF.